This T cell receptor beta chain was identified during a study of blood T cell repertoires in COVID-19. Across the study: Material from acute and convalescent COVID-19 was sourced from the United States, Italy and Spain. The cDNA or gDNA used as material had been derived from T cells, B-cell-depleted T cells, or PBMCs.

Germline CDR1 SGHTA, CDR2 FQGTGA. V was clipped by 4 bases and J by 2 bases; unmatched bases: 4. This CDR3 contains 14 residues. In the study's own analysis: Amplification of reference gene primers was used by the study to estimate nucleated cell counts. Produced via immunoSEQ multiplex PCR; TCRdb's table is partial and in-frame only. The V and J calls and clone size come from that table; D and trimming were worked out from the DNA. The sample shows tens of thousands of clones, 86% of them seen only once. The sample comprised peripheral blood. The rearrangement links TRBV7-3 to TRBJ1-1, with 7 bases aligning to TRBD1. This clonotype originated in a woman of 80 years or more with active or convalescent COVID-19. The CDR3, as DNA: TGTGCCAGCAGCTCGGGACAGATTAACACTGAAGCTTTCTTT. It encodes CASSSGQINTEAFF.